The 18 T cell receptor beta chains below were found in one sample sequenced in a study of blood T cell repertoires in COVID-19 (TCRdb year 2020). Library construction relied on the immunoSEQ multiplex PCR assay. The immuneACCESS repertoire file appears here via TCRdb, limited to in-frame rearrangements. These files lack a portion of the clones; in checked studies, under half of the deficit traces to unresolved V genes, and the cause of the others is not known. Counted in this sample were fewer than 200,000 clones; about 70% of them appeared once. Approximately 9% of the sample comes from the top ten. The sample comprised peripheral blood. These receptors were collected from a woman aged 45-65 years with active or convalescent COVID-19.

This chain uses TRBV6-1 with TRBJ2-3; 9 bases line up with TRBD1. Trimming cost V 5 bases and J 5 bases; bases outside gene matches: 5. Germline CDR1 is MNHNS and CDR2 is SASEGT. This CDR3 contains 14 residues. The CDR3 is CASSWGQGGDTQYF. The CDR3 DNA reads as TGTGCCAGCAGTTGGGGACAGGGAGGAGATACGCAGTATTTT.

The table lists this clone with a few counts. CDR3 coding DNA: TGTGCCAGCTCTAGCGTCGTTGAGCAGTTCTTC. It encodes CASSSVVEQFF. The V gene is TRBV28, the J gene TRBJ2-1, with TRBD2 as a possible D gene (6 bases). Germline CDR1 is MDHEN and CDR2 is SYDVKM. Trimming took 8 bases from V and 9 from J, leaving 11 bases between them. The CDR3 covers 11 residues.

The V gene is TRBV5-6, the J gene TRBJ2-1; D is unclear. Trimming took 1 base from V and 8 from J, leaving 4 bases between them. This CDR3 has 11 amino acids. The V gene's germline CDR1 is SGHDT and CDR2 YYEEEE. The CDR3 is CASSLSYEQFF. The DNA for the CDR3 is TGTGCCAGCAGCTTGTCCTATGAGCAGTTCTTC.

The V gene is TRBV11-3, the J gene TRBJ2-1, with 12 nucleotides matching TRBD2. Trimming cost V 3 bases and J 6 bases; bases outside gene matches: 6. The CDR3 length is 16 residues. CDR1 is SGHNT, CDR2 YENEEA, per germline. The CDR3 spells CASSFRLAGEVNEQFF. In DNA form, the CDR3 reads TGTGCCAGCAGCTTCCGACTAGCGGGAGAGGTCAATGAGCAGTTCTTC.

This chain links TRBV6-5 with TRBJ1-2, with 10 bases matching TRBD1. The CDR3 has 13 residues. The ends lost 5 bases at V and 8 bases at J; junction bases unmatched: 5. Germline assignment: CDR1 MNHEY and CDR2 SVGAGI. The CDR3: CASSPGQGFGYTF. Here the CDR3 DNA reads TGTGCCAGCAGTCCGGGACAGGGGTTCGGCTACACCTTC.

Concerning this clone: Compared with germline, one end of the junction differs, possibly owing to a read error. The chain uses TRBV2 and TRBJ1-4; 7 bases agree with TRBD1. Germline V lookup: CDR1 SNHLY, CDR2 FYNNEI. This CDR3 comprises 13 residues. CDR3 nucleotide sequence: TGTGCCAGCAGGGGGGACAGATCGGGTATCTCGATTTTT. Translated: CASRGDRSGISIF. Looking up the rest from reference TRBV2 and TRBJ1-4 gives the full variable domain: EPEVTQTPSHQVTQMGQEVILRCVPISNHLYFYWYRQILGQKVEFLVSFYNNEISEKSEIFDDQFSVERPDGSNFTLKIRSTKLEDSAMYFCASRGDRSGISIFGSGTQLSVL.

The genes are TRBV2 and TRBJ2-1; 12 nucleotides match TRBD2. V gave up 4 bases and J gave up 7 bases; unmatched junction bases: 5. The CDR3 totals 15 residues. Germline V gene sequence: CDR1 SNHLY, CDR2 FYNNEI. This CDR3 is CASSVELAGGNEQFF. The CDR3 DNA reads TGTGCCAGCAGTGTGGAGCTAGCGGGGGGGAATGAGCAGTTCTTC.

CDR3 amino acids: CASSQTSGFVSEQFF. For the CDR3, the DNA is TGTGCCAGCAGCCAGACTAGTGGGTTTGTTAGTGAGCAGTTCTTC. The rearrangement uses TRBV3-1 (or the pseudogene TRBV3-2) and TRBJ2-1; weak D call: TRBD2 (6 bases). Germline V gene sequence: CDR1 LGHDT, CDR2 YNNKEL (reference sequence). V gave up 3 bases and J gave up 9 bases, with 18 bases separating them. CDR3 length: 15 amino acids.

The chain joins TRBV19 to TRBJ2-6, with D possibly being TRBD1 (5 bases). Germline V lookup: CDR1 LNHDA, CDR2 SQIVND (reference sequence). This CDR3 contains 13 residues. The ends were cut back, 10 bases at V and 2 bases at J, with 9 bases in the middle. Here the CDR3 DNA reads TGTGCCACCAAGGGGACTGGGGCCAACGTCCTGACTTTC. It yields the protein CATKGTGANVLTF.

For this clone: Other DNA sequences in this specimen translate into the identical CDR3. This chain uses TRBV2 with TRBJ2-1; the match to TRBD2 covers 11 bases. V lost 1 base and J lost 6; bases outside the gene matches: 2. In germline, CDR1 is SNHLY, CDR2 FYNNEI. CDR3 length equals 15 residues. The CDR3 reads CASSEGLAGGNEQFF. CDR3 coding DNA: TGTGCCAGCAGTGAAGGGCTAGCGGGGGGCAATGAGCAGTTCTTC. The whole variable domain, remainder taken from reference TRBV2 and TRBJ2-1, is EPEVTQTPSHQVTQMGQEVILRCVPISNHLYFYWYRQILGQKVEFLVSFYNNEISEKSEIFDDQFSVERPDGSNFTLKIRSTKLEDSAMYFCASSEGLAGGNEQFFGPGTRLTVL.

The DNA of the CDR3 is TGTGCCAGCAGCTTAATAGGGACAGGGGGCACCAATGAGCAGTTCTTC. Translation gives CASSLIGTGGTNEQFF. The chain employs TRBV7-6 and TRBJ2-1; 12 bases line up with TRBD1. This CDR3 is built from 16 residues. Germline V gene sequence: CDR1 SGHVS, CDR2 FNYEAQ. Trimming took 2 bases from V and 6 from J; bases not matched to a gene: 5.

The sample holds a few counts of this clone. The V gene is TRBV9, the J gene TRBJ2-1; 7 bases map to TRBD2. The germline V gene encodes CDR1 SGDLS and CDR2 YYNGEE. V trimming: 0 bases; J trimming: 8 bases; junction bases outside the gene matches: 8. The CDR3 is 15 residues long. The CDR3: CASSVEEAGSDEQFF. The CDR3 DNA is TGTGCCAGCAGCGTAGAAGAAGCGGGAAGTGATGAGCAGTTCTTC. Complete variable domain (other parts from reference TRBV9 and TRBJ2-1): DSGVTQTPKHLITATGQRVTLRCSPRSGDLSVYWYQQSLDQGLQFLIQYYNGEERAKGNILERFSAQQFPDLHSELNLSSLELGDSALYFCASSVEEAGSDEQFFGPGTRLTVL.

This clone was seen ten or more times. The CDR3 is CASSLEVAGDTEAFF. CDR3 DNA sequence: TGTGCCAGCAGCTTAGAGGTGGCGGGGGACACTGAAGCTTTCTTT. The V call is TRBV7-2, the J call TRBJ1-1; D might be TRBD1 (5 bases). With 1 base removed from V and 3 bases from J, the gap between germline ends came to 12 bases. The germline CDR1 and CDR2 sequences are SGHTA and FQGNSA. The CDR3 length is 15 residues.

V and J are TRBV9 and TRBJ2-1; 11 bases match TRBD2. With 0 bases clipped from V and 6 bases from J, the junction kept 2 bases outside the gene matches. The CDR3 has 15 amino acids. Germline CDR1 SGDLS, CDR2 YYNGEE. The CDR3 reads CASSVDTSGGNEQFF. In DNA form, the CDR3 reads TGTGCCAGCAGCGTAGATACTAGCGGGGGCAATGAGCAGTTCTTC.

This clone has only a few counts. The chain uses TRBV3-1 (or the pseudogene TRBV3-2) and TRBJ2-7; TRBD1 aligns across 7 bases. Germline V gives CDR1 LGHDT, CDR2 YNNKEL (reference sequence). CDR3 length: 15 residues. J gave up 5 bases and V 5 bases, and 12 bases lay outside the gene matches. The CDR3 DNA follows: TGTGCCAGCAGCTCCCGTCGACAGGGATCGAACGAGCAGTACTTC. Protein sequence: CASSSRRQGSNEQYF.

The chain is built from TRBV30 and TRBJ2-5; D perhaps matches TRBD1 (6 bases). This CDR3 region has 12 residues. The V gene lost 2 bases and the J gene lost 4 bases, with 8 bases spanning the gap. CDR1 and CDR2 from the germline V gene are GTSNPN and SVGIG (reference sequence). DNA for the CDR3: TGTGCCTGGAGTACAGGGCGAGAGACCCAGTACTTC. As protein: CAWSTGRETQYF.

This rearrangement joins TRBV2 to TRBJ2-3; 9 positions match TRBD2. The CDR3 sequence is 18 residues long. Trimming took 5 bases from V and 2 from J; bases not matched to a gene: 14. Per germline, CDR1 SNHLY and CDR2 FYNNEI. The CDR3 protein is CASSYPRLSGGNTDTQYF. CDR3 in DNA: TGTGCCAGCAGTTACCCCCGTTTAAGCGGGGGGAACACAGATACGCAGTATTTT. Supplemented by reference TRBV2 and TRBJ2-3, the full variable domain reads EPEVTQTPSHQVTQMGQEVILRCVPISNHLYFYWYRQILGQKVEFLVSFYNNEISEKSEIFDDQFSVERPDGSNFTLKIRSTKLEDSAMYFCASSYPRLSGGNTDTQYFGPGTRLTVL.

The chain joins TRBV20-1 to TRBJ2-7; D perhaps matches TRBD2 (5 bases). V was cut by 3 bases and J by 3 bases, with 6 bases left in between. CDR3 length: 11 residues. CDR1 and CDR2 from the germline V gene are DFQATT and SNEGSKA (reference sequence). The CDR3 is CSARRDYEQYF. The DNA of the CDR3 is TGCAGTGCTAGGAGGGACTACGAGCAGTACTTC.